This TCR beta chain was identified during a study of blood T cell repertoires in COVID-19. The overall study: From the United States, Italy and Spain came samples of acute and convalescent COVID-19. In each case, the material was cDNA or gDNA derived from T cells, B-cell-depleted T cells, or PBMCs.

This CDR3 region has 14 residues. Per the germline V gene, CDR1 is SQVTM and CDR2 is ANQGSEA. V trimming: 4 bases; J trimming: 5 bases; junction bases outside the gene matches: 7. Clones were read by immunoSEQ multiplex PCR, and TCRdb kept only the in-frame ones, dropping some. The sample shows 250,000 to 350,000 clones, 70% to 90% of them seen only once. This clone has only a few counts. This receptor was identified in a woman aged 60-75 years with acute or convalescent COVID-19. The V gene is TRBV29-1, the J gene TRBJ1-1, with 10 bases matching TRBD1. The sample consisted of peripheral blood. CDR3 DNA sequence: TGCAGCGTTGCCAGCGGGACAGGGGTTACTGAAGCTTTCTTT. It yields the protein CSVASGTGVTEAFF.